This T cell receptor (beta chain) appears in the sequencing data of a study of human T cells and chemical hapten exposure (dated by TCRdb to 2020 to 2022). For context, the study as a whole: For sensitization, 2% DPC in acetone was applied to a 2 cm by 2 cm area of upper inner arm skin. Weekly therapeutic DPC doses were additionally applied to the scalp of patients throughout the roughly 25-week study period. Blood samples were taken from patients before sensitization (week 0) and then at 2, 6 and about 24 weeks after DPC sensitization. The mostly female patient cohort included alopecia areata with under or over 50% scalp involvement, alopecia totalis and alopecia universalis. The libraries were sequenced as a pool, and the TCR yield per sample differed mostly because of small variations in library volumes within the pool. Patch tests used Finn chambers with 0.01% DPC on the upper back, scored after 6 days by International Contact Dermatitis Research Group standards. Blood for TCR sequencing was provided by twenty-nine alopecia patients at one to four time points (pre-sensitization, 2, 6 and 24 weeks). In alopecia patients, the study followed how the peripheral blood TCR repertoire changed in vivo over primary and secondary sensitization to diphenylcyclopropenone (DPC), a hapten.

The receptor library was made with RACE. The reads were generated on a NextSeq 500. Library preparation attached unique molecular identifiers to individual cDNA molecules for quantitative, reproducible TCR counting. For every blood RNA sample, sequencing covered both the TCR alpha and TCR beta chains. On the study's bioinformatics: The median number of TCRs per sample was approximately 93,000, ranging from about 23,224 to 690,600. The Decombinator software suite was used to annotate the V, J and CDR3 of the TCR reads. To make PS versus PT1 abundance plots, every sample was subsampled to the same number of TCRs (28,000). TCRs were defined as expanded if absent before sensitization and observed at least eight times at the 2-week time point. The raw public reads went through TCRdb reprocessing: fastp at Q25, MiXCR clone calling, in-frame beta chains kept. Every distinct CDR3 protein forms one entry, paired with its most common genes and DNA. The V and J calls and clone size come from TCRdb's table, not from the authors' own analysis. The sample table lists roughly 24,000 distinct CDR3 sequences, around 10% of them with a count of one. The ten largest clones take up approximately 6.3% of the sample.

In regard to this clonotype: No antigen is known for it. No much larger clone exists at a distance of one base, and base qualities are not known.

The meaning of the sample's time point label: patch test 2, 6 weeks after DPC sensitization. The treatment or condition label on this specimen signifies: therapeutic diphenylcyclopropenone sensitization with weekly scalp DPC. Blood at each patch-test visit was drawn before the patch test was applied. To be eligible, patients had to be aged 18 to 70, diagnosed with alopecia and judged suitable for DPC therapy, while pregnant patients were excluded. Total RNA was extracted from unfractionated whole blood that had been collected in Tempus Blood RNA tubes. The full study reports these points: A positive correlation was found between the number of PT1 expanded TCRs and patch test score, with significance reached at thresholds 8, 16 and 32 but not 4. Because every patient had alopecia, a presumed autoimmune disease, the patients' immune response might differ from that of healthy individuals. Repeated subsampling changed both the strength of the expansion versus patch-test correlation and the threshold at which that correlation became significant. DPC sensitization did not change the number of TCRs with a frequency above 1 in 1000, and there was no evidence of changes in global repertoire structure. Significantly more large CDR3 similarity clusters were formed by expanded TCRs than by pre-sensitization or healthy control sets, consistent with antigen-driven responses.

The trim is 2 bases for V and 0 bases for J, with a gap of 10 bases between the germline ends. Per the germline V gene, SGDLS is the CDR1 and YYNGEE is the CDR2. The CDR3, cysteine through phenylalanine, is 15 amino acids long. The only DNA kept is the CDR3, 45 bases in frame from the first base. The clonotype originates from a man under 40 with alopecia areata. Some clones in this sample may be carry-over from other donors' samples. The sample consisted of whole blood, taken in connection with sensitization to the hapten diphenylcyclopropenone (DPC). The V and J genes are TRBV9 and TRBJ2-3, with the D gene uncertain. At the DNA level, the sequence is TGTGCCAGCAGCGTGGGGTATTCTAGCACAGATACGCAGTATTTT. It is translated as CASSVGYSSTDTQYF.